This T cell receptor beta chain is drawn from a study of blood T cell repertoires in COVID-19. For the study at large: Sites in the United States, Italy and Spain provided acute and convalescent COVID-19 samples.

This CDR3 contains 14 residues. Germline CDR1 SGHVS, CDR2 FQNEAQ. J lost 5 bases, V lost 2 bases, and 4 bases had no gene match. Sequencing was performed with immunoSEQ multiplex PCR; in TCRdb, only in-frame clones are kept and a portion is missing. The sample has some 70,000 clones; around 86% are singletons. The receptor was isolated from a man aged 50-60 years with active COVID-19. Sequencing was done on a sample of peripheral blood. This rearrangement joins TRBV7-8 to TRBJ1-2; 8 bases agree with TRBD1. The DNA of the CDR3 is TGTGCCAGCAGCTTAACCGGGACAGGATATGGCTACACCTTC. It specifies CASSLTGTGYGYTF. Looking up the rest from reference TRBV7-8 and TRBJ1-2 gives the full variable domain: GAGVSQSPRYKVAKRGQDVALRCDPISGHVSLFWYQQALGQGPEFLTYFQNEAQLDKSGLPSDRFFAERPEGSVSTLKIQRTQQEDSAVYLCASSLTGTGYGYTFGSGTRLTVV.